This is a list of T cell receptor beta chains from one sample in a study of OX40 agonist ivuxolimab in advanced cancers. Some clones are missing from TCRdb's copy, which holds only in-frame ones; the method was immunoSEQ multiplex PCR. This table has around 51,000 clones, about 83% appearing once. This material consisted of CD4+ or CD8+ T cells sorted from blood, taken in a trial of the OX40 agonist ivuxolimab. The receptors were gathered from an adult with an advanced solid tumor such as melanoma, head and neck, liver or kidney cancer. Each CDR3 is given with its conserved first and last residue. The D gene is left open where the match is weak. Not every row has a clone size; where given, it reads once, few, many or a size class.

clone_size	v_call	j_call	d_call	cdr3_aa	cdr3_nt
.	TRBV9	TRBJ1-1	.	CASSPSEGQGGTEAFF	TGTGCCAGCAGCCCCTCGGAGGGTCAGGGCGGAACTGAAGCTTTCTTT
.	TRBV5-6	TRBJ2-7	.	CASSPGPREQYF	TGTGCCAGCAGCCCTGGCCCTCGCGAGCAGTACTTC
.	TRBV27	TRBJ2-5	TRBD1	CASSTARGQGAGETQYF	TGTGCCAGCAGTACCGCCCGGGGACAGGGGGCGGGGGAGACCCAGTACTTC
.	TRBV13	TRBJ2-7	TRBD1	CATPGQAYEQYF	TGTGCCACCCCGGGACAGGCCTACGAGCAGTACTTC
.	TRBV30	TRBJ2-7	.	CAWSYGWSYEQYF	TGTGCCTGGAGTTATGGTTGGAGCTACGAGCAGTACTTC
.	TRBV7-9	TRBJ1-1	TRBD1	CASSHPQGSTEAFF	TGTGCCAGCAGCCACCCACAGGGGAGCACTGAAGCTTTCTTT
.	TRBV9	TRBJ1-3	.	CASTLGAGDTIYF	TGTGCCAGCACCCTCGGAGCGGGTGACACCATATATTTT
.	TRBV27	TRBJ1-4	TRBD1	CASSSTTQTGLEEKLFF	TGTGCCAGCAGTTCAACTACTCAGACAGGGTTGGAGGAAAAACTGTTTTTT
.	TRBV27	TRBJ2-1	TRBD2	CATLEREGRNEQFF	TGTGCCACCCTAGAGCGGGAGGGCCGCAATGAGCAGTTCTTC
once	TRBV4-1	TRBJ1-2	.	CASSHDRFGYGYTF	TGCGCCAGCAGCCACGACAGGTTTGGGTATGGCTACACCTTC
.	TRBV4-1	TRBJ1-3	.	CATQSGRGGGNTIYF	TGCGCCACCCAAAGCGGCAGGGGAGGGGGAAACACCATATATTTT
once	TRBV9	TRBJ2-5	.	CASSVEGETQYF	TGTGCCAGCAGCGTTGAGGGGGAGACCCAGTACTTC
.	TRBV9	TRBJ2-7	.	CASSVGGQGLGYEQYF	TGTGCCAGCAGCGTAGGGGGTCAGGGTTTGGGCTACGAGCAGTACTTC
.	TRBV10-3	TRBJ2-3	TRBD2	CAIRGTSGPDTQYF	TGTGCCATCAGAGGGACTAGCGGTCCAGATACGCAGTATTTT
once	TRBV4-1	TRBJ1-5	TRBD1	CASSVRDLGGQGGQPQHF	TGCGCCAGCAGCGTAAGAGATCTAGGCGGACAGGGGGGTCAGCCCCAGCATTTT
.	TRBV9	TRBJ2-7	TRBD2	CASSGSGLAGGEQYF	TGTGCCAGCAGCGGATCGGGACTAGCGGGGGGAGAGCAGTACTTC
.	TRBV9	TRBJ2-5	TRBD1	CASSAGTGEQVVETQYF	TGTGCCAGCAGCGCCGGGACAGGGGAACAGGTAGTTGAGACCCAGTACTTC
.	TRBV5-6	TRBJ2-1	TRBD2	CASSHSGYLPYNEQFF	TGTGCCAGCAGCCATAGCGGGTACCTTCCCTACAATGAGCAGTTCTTC
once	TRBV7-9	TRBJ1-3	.	CASSQGGNTIYF	TGTGCCAGCAGCCAGGGAGGAAACACCATATATTTT
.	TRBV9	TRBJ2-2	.	CASSAIGSAVPGELFF	TGTGCCAGCAGCGCAATTGGGTCCGCTGTTCCCGGGGAGCTGTTTTTT
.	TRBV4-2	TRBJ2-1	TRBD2	CASSQEEGLAGGQGSYNEQFF	TGTGCCAGCAGCCAAGAAGAGGGACTAGCGGGGGGCCAGGGCTCCTACAATGAGCAGTTCTTC
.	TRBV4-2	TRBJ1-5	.	CASSQGNSGRGDQPQHF	TGTGCCAGCAGCCAAGGGAATTCGGGACGGGGGGATCAGCCCCAGCATTTT
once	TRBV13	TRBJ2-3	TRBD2	CASSLTSGETDTQYF	TGTGCCAGCAGCTTGACTAGCGGGGAGACAGATACGCAGTATTTT
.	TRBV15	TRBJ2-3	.	CATSRVGTDTQYF	TGTGCCACCAGCAGAGTGGGTACAGATACGCAGTATTTT
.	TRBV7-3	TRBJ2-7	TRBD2	CASSSGLAGVNEQYF	TGTGCCAGCAGCTCGGGACTAGCGGGAGTGAACGAGCAGTACTTC
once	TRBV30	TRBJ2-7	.	CAWSSSYEQYF	TGTGCCTGGAGCAGTAGCTACGAGCAGTACTTC
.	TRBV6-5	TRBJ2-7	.	CASSYSASYEQYF	TGTGCCAGCAGTTACTCGGCTAGCTACGAGCAGTACTTC
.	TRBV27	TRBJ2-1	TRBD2	CASSVSGSSEQFF	TGTGCCAGCAGTGTTAGCGGGAGCAGCGAGCAGTTCTTC
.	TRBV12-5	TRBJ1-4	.	CASGFTLLGALKEKLFF	TGTGCTAGTGGTTTTACCCTCCTAGGGGCGTTAAAAGAAAAACTGTTTTTT
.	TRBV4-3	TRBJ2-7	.	CASSQDIGVPYEQYF	TGCGCCAGCAGCCAAGATATCGGGGTACCTTACGAGCAGTACTTC
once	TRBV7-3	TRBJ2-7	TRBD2	CASSSSGRDEQYF	TGTGCCAGCAGCTCAAGCGGGAGGGACGAGCAGTACTTC
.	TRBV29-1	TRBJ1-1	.	CSAVDSRGEAFF	TGCAGCGCCGTCGACAGTCGAGGTGAAGCTTTCTTT
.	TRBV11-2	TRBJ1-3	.	CASSLGSRSGNTIYF	TGTGCCAGCAGCTTAGGTTCGCGGTCTGGAAACACCATATATTTT
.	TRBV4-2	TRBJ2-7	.	CASSQAADSSLEQYF	TGTGCCAGCAGCCAAGCAGCAGACTCCTCCCTAGAGCAGTACTTC
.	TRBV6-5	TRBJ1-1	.	CASTQGLNTEAFF	TGTGCCAGCACCCAGGGATTGAACACTGAAGCTTTCTTT
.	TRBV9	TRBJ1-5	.	CASSLRDGTNQPQHF	TGTGCCAGCAGCCTCCGGGACGGAACTAATCAGCCCCAGCATTTT
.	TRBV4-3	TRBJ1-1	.	CASSQDKGRTEAFF	TGCGCCAGCAGCCAAGATAAGGGTAGGACTGAAGCTTTCTTT
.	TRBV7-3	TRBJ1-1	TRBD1	CASSPTGGDTEAFF	TGTGCCAGCAGTCCGACAGGGGGTGACACTGAAGCTTTCTTT
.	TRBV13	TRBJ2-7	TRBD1	CASSLGAGGGYSYEQYF	TGTGCCAGCAGCTTAGGGGCAGGGGGCGGCTACTCCTACGAGCAGTACTTC
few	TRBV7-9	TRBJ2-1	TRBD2	CASSLSGLAGVNEQFF	TGTGCCAGCAGCTTATCGGGACTAGCGGGGGTAAATGAGCAGTTCTTC
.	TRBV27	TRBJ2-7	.	CASSFSSSYEQYF	TGTGCCAGCAGTTTTTCGTCGTCCTACGAGCAGTACTTC
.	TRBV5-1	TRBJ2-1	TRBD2	CASTEWGLALSNNEQFF	TGCGCCAGCACCGAGTGGGGACTAGCATTGTCCAACAATGAGCAGTTCTTC
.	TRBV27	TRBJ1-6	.	CASSSRGSSPLHF	TGTGCCAGCAGTTCCCGGGGAAGCTCACCCCTCCACTTT
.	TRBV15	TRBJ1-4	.	CATSRDSTRKKLLF	TGTGCCACCAGCAGAGATTCGACGCGGAAAAAACTGCTTTTT
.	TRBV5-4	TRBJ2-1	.	CASSEVDNEQFF	TGTGCCAGCAGCGAAGTGGACAATGAGCAGTTCTTC
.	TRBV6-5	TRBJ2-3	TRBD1	CASSATGGSTDTQYF	TGTGCCAGCAGTGCAACAGGGGGCTCCACAGATACGCAGTATTTT
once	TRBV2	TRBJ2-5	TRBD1	CASSRVGGSGETQYF	TGTGCCAGCAGTCGAGTAGGGGGCTCTGGGGAGACCCAGTACTTC
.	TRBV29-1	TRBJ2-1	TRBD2	CSAGGGYNSYNEQFF	TGCAGCGCTGGCGGGGGGTACAACTCCTACAATGAGCAGTTCTTC
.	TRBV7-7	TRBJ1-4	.	CASSLIGPGGEKLFF	TGTGCTAGCAGCTTAATAGGGCCGGGTGGTGAAAAACTGTTTTTT
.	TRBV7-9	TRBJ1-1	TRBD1	CASSPRTGGWNTEAFF	TGTGCCAGCAGCCCCAGGACAGGGGGCTGGAACACTGAAGCTTTCTTT
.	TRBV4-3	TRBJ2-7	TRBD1	CASSPGQGNYEQYF	TGCGCCAGCAGCCCGGGACAGGGGAACTACGAGCAGTACTTC